This T cell receptor beta chain was sequenced for a study of T cell responses to AZD1222 COVID-19 vaccine. Whole-study context: Pooling was applied to second doses at about 4 or about 12 weeks.

Profiled with immunoSEQ multiplex PCR; TCRdb holds only in-frame clones, not every one. The sample carries 82,000 or so clones, approximately 91% recorded once. This clone is medium-sized in the sample. The antigen is unknown. Study-wide results and caveats: Sampling that yielded the repertoires occurred only after the peak T cell response. Baseline serology detected seropositivity in only six AZD1222 recipients. A mostly white British donor set with more females was recruited, and clonal diversity was possibly underestimated.

The sequence was obtained from an adult in good health. Here the sequenced sample was peripheral blood, taken on day 0 of AZD1222 vaccination.

The CDR3 loop reads CASSYVEGTDTQYF. The DNA for the CDR3 is TGTGCCAGCAGTTACGTCGAAGGTACAGATACGCAGTATTTT. The rearrangement links TRBV6-2 or TRBV6-3 to TRBJ2-3; D is ambiguous. Trimming stripped 2 bases from V and 3 bases from J, with 9 bases between. This CDR3 is built from 14 residues. Germline-derived CDR1 and CDR2 are MNHEY and SVGEGT.